This entry lists 12 T cell receptor beta chains sequenced from one sample in a study of cytomegalovirus exposure and HLA in healthy donors. In the PCR, 60 Vbeta and 13 Jbeta primers were used. This table comes from immunoSEQ multiplex PCR, and its TCRdb copy is limited to in-frame clones, with some not included. The table has 130,000 or so clones, around 8.5% seen once. The source material was PBMCs. The receptors here all came from a man aged 35 to 55 in good health and CMV-seronegative.

This clone occurred a few times. The chain employs TRBV4-1 and TRBJ1-3; possible D gene TRBD1, 6 bases. The CDR3 length is 15 residues. V was cut by 1 base and J by 7 bases, with 14 bases left in between. Looked up from germline, CDR1 is MGHRA and CDR2 is YSYEKL. CDR3 region: CASSQGQGLGNTIYF. The CDR3 bases are TGCGCCAGCAGCCAAGGCCAGGGGCTAGGGAACACCATATATTTT.

The chain couples TRBV9 to TRBJ1-5; 7 nucleotides align to TRBD1. This CDR3 spans 15 amino acids. Trimming removed 0 bases from V and 1 base from J; junction bases left unmatched: 1. Germline values: CDR1 SGDLS, CDR2 YYNGEE. The CDR3 region is CASSVGGQSNQPQHF. In DNA, the CDR3 is TGTGCCAGCAGCGTAGGGGGACAGAGCAATCAGCCCCAGCATTTT.

The V call is TRBV19, the J call TRBJ1-6, with TRBD1 matching over 7 bases. Unmatched junction bases numbered 4, after V lost 1 base and J lost 10 bases. Germline V gene lookup returns CDR1 LNHDA and CDR2 SQIVND (reference sequence). CDR3 size: 14 residues. The CDR3 sequence is CASSIGPDRSPLHF. The CDR3 DNA sequence: TGTGCCAGTAGTATAGGGCCGGACAGGTCACCCCTCCACTTT.

This clone showed up just a few times. The rearrangement joins TRBV27 to TRBJ2-3, with TRBD2 identical over 9 bases. The CDR3 consists of 11 residues. Looked up from germline, CDR1 is MNHEY and CDR2 is SMNVEV (reference sequence). V lost 3 bases, J lost 13 bases, and 2 bases stayed unmatched. The CDR3 DNA reads as TGTGCCAGCAGTTTTAGCGGGGGAGAGTATTTT. It translates to CASSFSGGEYF.

This chain links TRBV13 with TRBJ1-6; TRBD1 matches 8 bases. The J segment lost 10 bases and the V segment lost 4 bases, leaving 9 bases of the junction unmatched. CDR3 length equals 15 residues. The germline CDR1 and CDR2 sequences are PRHDT and FYEKMQ (reference sequence). CDR3 sequence (DNA): TGTGCCAGCAGCTCCCCGGACAGGGATGGATCACCCCTCCACTTT. It translates to CASSSPDRDGSPLHF.

The V and J genes are TRBV4-2 and TRBJ2-7; 16 nucleotides match TRBD2. The CDR3 is 18 amino acids. The V segment lost 1 base and the J segment 6 bases; nucleotides outside the gene matches: 9. Per germline, CDR1 LGHNA and CDR2 YNFKEQ. As DNA, the CDR3 is TGTGCCAGCAGCCAAGTCGGGACTAGCGGGGGGGCCGGGTTCGAGCAGTACTTC. Amino acids: CASSQVGTSGGAGFEQYF.

The chain carries TRBV19 and TRBJ1-2; the D is unclear. CDR3 length: 14 residues. Germline-derived CDR1 and CDR2 are LNHDA and SQIVND (reference sequence). The germline V and J ends were trimmed by 7 bases and 2 bases, with 14 bases remaining between them. CDR3 in amino acids: CASNNRGGNYGYTF. The CDR3 DNA reads TGTGCCAGTAACAATAGAGGAGGGAACTATGGCTACACCTTC.

Only a few counts were recorded for this clone. With a far larger clone one base away, a read error is the likely cause. Other DNA sequences in the sample encode the same CDR3. The chain combines TRBV6-5 with TRBJ2-3; D perhaps matches TRBD2 (5 bases). Germline CDR1 is MNHEY and CDR2 is SVGAGI. The CDR3 spans 13 residues. Trimming removed 9 bases at V and 2 bases at J, with 12 bases between. The chain's CDR3 is CASGGQDTDTQYF. The DNA of the CDR3 is TGTGCCAGTGGCGGGCAGGACACAGATACGCAGTATTTT.

This clone was counted a few times. The chain combines TRBV6-1 with TRBJ2-1; 8 bases agree with TRBD2. Germline V gene data show CDR1 as MNHNS and CDR2 as SASEGT. The V and J ends lost 6 bases and 9 bases, in that order; junction bases with no gene match: 19. This CDR3 contains 17 residues. Here the CDR3 reads CASRELQGTSPIIEQFF. CDR3 coding DNA: TGTGCCAGCAGGGAATTGCAAGGGACTAGTCCCATCATTGAGCAGTTCTTC.

This clone was seen only a few times. The chain carries TRBV9 and TRBJ2-2; 10 bases align to TRBD1. J lost 6 bases, V lost 4 bases, and 6 bases had no gene match. Germline loops: CDR1 SGDLS, CDR2 YYNGEE. The CDR3 is made up of 15 amino acids. The CDR3 reads CASSHGTGAPGELFF. The CDR3 DNA reads as TGTGCCAGCAGCCACGGGACAGGGGCTCCCGGGGAGCTGTTTTTT. Combining the CDR3 with reference TRBV9 and TRBJ2-2 gives the whole variable domain DSGVTQTPKHLITATGQRVTLRCSPRSGDLSVYWYQQSLDQGLQFLIQYYNGEERAKGNILERFSAQQFPDLHSELNLSSLELGDSALYFCASSHGTGAPGELFFGEGSRLTVL.

This clone was seen a handful of times. J is TRBJ1-2 and V is TRBV6-5, with D unresolved. Per germline, CDR1 MNHEY and CDR2 SVGAGI. The CDR3 is 13 amino acids. V lost 7 bases to trimming and J lost 4 bases, with 13 bases between them. The CDR3 DNA reads as TGTGCCAGCAAAGGACGGGGTGGCTATGGCTACACCTTC. Translating gives CASKGRGGYGYTF.

The V and J genes are TRBV10-3 and TRBJ2-3; D gene uncertain. Trimming shortened V by 0 bases and J by 0 bases, and 10 bases separated the two germline ends. The CDR3 has 16 residues. The germline gives CDR1 ENHRY, CDR2 SYGVKD. CDR3 in DNA: TGTGCCATCAGTGAGTCTCCGGAGACTAGCACAGATACGCAGTATTTT. It translates to CAISESPETSTDTQYF.